This TCR beta chain was retrieved from a study of T cells in Graves' hyperthyroidism and ophthalmopathy. Amplification yielded TCR beta CDR3 regions, with RNA transcripts as the source. An initial round of RT-PCR targeting the TCR CDR3 relied on the HTBI primer set. TCRdb re-called the multiplex PCR reads through MiXCR, storing one row per CDR3 protein. The table records about 610,000 distinct CDR3 sequences, around 15% of them present only once. Germline lookup yields CDR1 SNHLY and CDR2 FYNNEI. CDR3 length equals 14 residues. As for this clonotype: Germline is not matched at one junction end, which may reflect a read error.

This chain connects TRBV2 to TRBJ1-4; unclear D gene. The sample comprised blood. The sequence came from a middle-aged woman with Graves' ophthalmopathy. CDR3 sequence reads: CAGSRLSTNEKLFF. The DNA of the CDR3 is TGTGCCGGCAGTCGACTCTCAACTAATGAAAAACTGTTTTTT.